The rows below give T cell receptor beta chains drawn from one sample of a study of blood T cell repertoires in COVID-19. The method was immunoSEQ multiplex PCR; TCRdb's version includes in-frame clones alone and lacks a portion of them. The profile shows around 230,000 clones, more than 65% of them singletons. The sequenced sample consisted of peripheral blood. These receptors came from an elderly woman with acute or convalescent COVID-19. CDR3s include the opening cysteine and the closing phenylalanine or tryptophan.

CASSRGVAGAFGVSYEQYF	TRBV5-1
CASQTIGGDYEQYF	TRBV6-5
CASSPETLAGGQETQYF	TRBV18
CASSEALSGHVQFF	TRBV6-1
CASSERNYGYTF	TRBV6-1
CASSPRGGGNTEAFF	TRBV18
CSVRDRAPDTQYF	TRBV29-1
CASSLLGQGAYEQYF	TRBV7-8
CASSLAGGPSYEQYF	TRBV3-1/TRBV3-2
CASSISPPTGTLREQYF	TRBV19
CASSLSPTGSDEQYF	TRBV28